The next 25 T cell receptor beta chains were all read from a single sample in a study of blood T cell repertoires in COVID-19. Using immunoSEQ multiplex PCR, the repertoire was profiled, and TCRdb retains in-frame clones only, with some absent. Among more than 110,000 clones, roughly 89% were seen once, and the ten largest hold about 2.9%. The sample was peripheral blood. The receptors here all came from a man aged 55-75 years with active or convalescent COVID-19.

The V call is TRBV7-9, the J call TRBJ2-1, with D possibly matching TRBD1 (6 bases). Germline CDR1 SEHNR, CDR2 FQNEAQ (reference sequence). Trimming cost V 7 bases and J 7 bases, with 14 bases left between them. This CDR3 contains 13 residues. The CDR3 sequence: CASNSDSGNEQFF. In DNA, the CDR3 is TGTGCCAGCAACTCGGACAGTGGAAATGAGCAGTTCTTC.

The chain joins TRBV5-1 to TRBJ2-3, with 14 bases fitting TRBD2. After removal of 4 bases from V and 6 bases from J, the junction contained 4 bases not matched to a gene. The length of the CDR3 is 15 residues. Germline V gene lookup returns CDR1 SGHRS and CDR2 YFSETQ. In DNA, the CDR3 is TGCGCCAGCAGCCAGGGACTAGCGGGAGCGGATACGCAGTATTTT. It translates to CASSQGLAGADTQYF.

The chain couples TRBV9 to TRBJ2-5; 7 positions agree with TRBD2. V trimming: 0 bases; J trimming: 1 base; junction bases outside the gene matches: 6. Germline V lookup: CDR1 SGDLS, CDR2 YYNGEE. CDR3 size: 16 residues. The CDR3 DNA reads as TGTGCCAGCAGCGTAGGGCTACTAGCGCCCCAAGAGACCCAGTACTTC. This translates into CASSVGLLAPQETQYF.

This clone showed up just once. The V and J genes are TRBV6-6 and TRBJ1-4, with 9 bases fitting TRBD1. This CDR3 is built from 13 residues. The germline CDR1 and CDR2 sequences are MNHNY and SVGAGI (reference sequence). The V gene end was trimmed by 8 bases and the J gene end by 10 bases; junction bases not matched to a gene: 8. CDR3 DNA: TGTGCCAGCTGGGGACAGGGCCTAGGAAAACTGTTTTTT. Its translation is CASWGQGLGKLFF.

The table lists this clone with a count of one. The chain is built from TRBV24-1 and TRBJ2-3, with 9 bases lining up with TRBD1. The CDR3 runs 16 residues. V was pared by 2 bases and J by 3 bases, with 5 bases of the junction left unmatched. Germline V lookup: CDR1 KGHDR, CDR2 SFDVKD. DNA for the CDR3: TGTGCCACCAGTGATTCCGGGACAGGGCGGACAGATACGCAGTATTTT. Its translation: CATSDSGTGRTDTQYF.

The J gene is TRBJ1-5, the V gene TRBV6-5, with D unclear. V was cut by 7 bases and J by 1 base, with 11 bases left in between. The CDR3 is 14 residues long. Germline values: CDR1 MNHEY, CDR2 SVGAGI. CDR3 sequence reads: CASTKKRSNQPQHF. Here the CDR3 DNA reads TGTGCCAGCACTAAGAAGAGGAGCAATCAGCCCCAGCATTTT.

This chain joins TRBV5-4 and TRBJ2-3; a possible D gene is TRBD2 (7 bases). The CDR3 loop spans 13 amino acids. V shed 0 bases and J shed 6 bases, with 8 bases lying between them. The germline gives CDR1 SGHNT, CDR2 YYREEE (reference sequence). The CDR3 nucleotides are TGTGCCAGCAGCTTGGCGGGGGGCGATACGCAGTATTTT. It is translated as CASSLAGGDTQYF.

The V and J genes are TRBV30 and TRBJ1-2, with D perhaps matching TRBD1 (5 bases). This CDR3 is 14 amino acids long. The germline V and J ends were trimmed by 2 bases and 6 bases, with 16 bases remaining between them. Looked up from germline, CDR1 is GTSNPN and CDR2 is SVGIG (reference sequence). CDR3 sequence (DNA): TGTGCCTGGAGTAACACCGGGACTGCCCATGGCTACACCTTC. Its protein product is CAWSNTGTAHGYTF. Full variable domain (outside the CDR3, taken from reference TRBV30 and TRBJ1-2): SQTIHQWPATLVQPVGSPLSLECTVEGTSNPNLYWYRQAAGRGLQLLFYSVGIGQISSEVPQNLSASRPQDRQFILSSKKLLLSDSGFYLCAWSNTGTAHGYTFGSGTRLTVV.

The DNA for the CDR3 is TGTGCCAGCAGCCAGGGCGACTTCTCTGGAAACACCATATATTTT. As protein: CASSQGDFSGNTIYF. The chain combines TRBV7-2 with TRBJ1-3, with D possibly matching TRBD1 (5 bases). V shed 5 bases and J shed 0 bases, with 11 bases lying between them. CDR3 length equals 15 residues. Germline CDR1 and CDR2: SGHTA and FQGNSA. Full variable domain (rest looked up from reference TRBV7-2 and TRBJ1-3): GAGVSQSPSNKVTEKGKDVELRCDPISGHTALYWYRQSLGQGLEFLIYFQGNSAPDKSGLPSDRFSAERTGGSVSTLTIQRTQQEDSAVYLCASSQGDFSGNTIYFGEGSWLTVV.

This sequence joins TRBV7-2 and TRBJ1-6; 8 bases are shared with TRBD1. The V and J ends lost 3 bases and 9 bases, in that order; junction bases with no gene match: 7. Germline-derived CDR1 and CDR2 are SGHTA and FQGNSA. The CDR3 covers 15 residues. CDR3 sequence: CASSFPDRAPSPLHF. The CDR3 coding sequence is TGTGCCAGCAGCTTCCCGGACAGGGCCCCTTCACCCCTCCACTTT.

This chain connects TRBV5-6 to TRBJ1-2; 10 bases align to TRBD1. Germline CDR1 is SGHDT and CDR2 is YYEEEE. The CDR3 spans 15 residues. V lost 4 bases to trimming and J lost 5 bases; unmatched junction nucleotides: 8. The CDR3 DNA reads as TGTGCCAGCAGCCCACGGGACAGGGGCAATTATGGCTACACCTTC. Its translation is CASSPRDRGNYGYTF. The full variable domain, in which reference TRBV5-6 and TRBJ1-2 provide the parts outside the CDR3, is DAGVTQSPTHLIKTRGQQVTLRCSPKSGHDTVSWYQQALGQGPQFIFQYYEEEERQRGNFPDRFSGHQFPNYSSELNVNALLLGDSALYLCASSPRDRGNYGYTFGSGTRLTVV.

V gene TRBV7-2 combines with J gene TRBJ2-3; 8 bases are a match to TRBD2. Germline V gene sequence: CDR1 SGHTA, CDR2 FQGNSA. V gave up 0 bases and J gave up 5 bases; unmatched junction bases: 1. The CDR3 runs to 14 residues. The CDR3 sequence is CASSLARGEDTQYF. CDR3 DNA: TGTGCCAGCAGCTTAGCGCGGGGGGAAGATACGCAGTATTTT.

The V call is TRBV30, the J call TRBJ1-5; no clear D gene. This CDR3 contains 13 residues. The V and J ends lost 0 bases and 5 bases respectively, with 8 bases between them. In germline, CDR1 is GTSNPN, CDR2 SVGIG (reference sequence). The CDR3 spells CAWSVYRDQPQHF. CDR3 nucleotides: TGTGCCTGGAGTGTTTATAGAGATCAGCCCCAGCATTTT.

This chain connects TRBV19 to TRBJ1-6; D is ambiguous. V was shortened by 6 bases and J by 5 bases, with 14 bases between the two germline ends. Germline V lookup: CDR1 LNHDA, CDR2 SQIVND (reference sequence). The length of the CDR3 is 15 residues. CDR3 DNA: TGTGCCAGTAGCCCTGCGGCGATTAATAATTCACCCCTCCACTTT. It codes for CASSPAAINNSPLHF.

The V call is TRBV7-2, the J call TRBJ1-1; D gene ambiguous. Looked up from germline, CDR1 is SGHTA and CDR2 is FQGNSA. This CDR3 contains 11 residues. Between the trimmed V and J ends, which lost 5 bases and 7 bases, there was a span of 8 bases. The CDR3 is CASSVRDEAFF. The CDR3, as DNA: TGTGCCAGCAGCGTCCGGGATGAAGCTTTCTTT.

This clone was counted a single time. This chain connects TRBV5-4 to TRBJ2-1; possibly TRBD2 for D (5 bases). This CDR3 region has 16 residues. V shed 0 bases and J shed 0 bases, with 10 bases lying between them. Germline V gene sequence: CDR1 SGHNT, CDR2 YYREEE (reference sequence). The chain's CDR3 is CASSLDPAVSYNEQFF. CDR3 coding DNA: TGTGCCAGCAGCTTGGATCCAGCGGTCTCCTACAATGAGCAGTTCTTC.

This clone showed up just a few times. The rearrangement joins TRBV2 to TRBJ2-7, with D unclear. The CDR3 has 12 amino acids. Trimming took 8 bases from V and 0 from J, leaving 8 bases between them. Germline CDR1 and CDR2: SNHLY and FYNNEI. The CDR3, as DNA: TGTGCCAGCGGCTGGAGCTCCTACGAGCAGTACTTC. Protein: CASGWSSYEQYF.

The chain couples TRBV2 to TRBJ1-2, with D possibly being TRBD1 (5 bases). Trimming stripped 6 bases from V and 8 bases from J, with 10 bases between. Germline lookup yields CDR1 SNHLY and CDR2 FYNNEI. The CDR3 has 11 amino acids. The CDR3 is CASRRGIGYTF. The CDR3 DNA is TGTGCCAGCAGACGGGGGATCGGCTACACCTTC.

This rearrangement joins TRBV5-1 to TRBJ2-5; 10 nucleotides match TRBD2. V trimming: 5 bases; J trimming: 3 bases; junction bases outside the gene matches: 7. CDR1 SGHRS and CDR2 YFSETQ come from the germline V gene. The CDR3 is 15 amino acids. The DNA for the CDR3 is TGCGCCAGCAGTCCAGCGGGAGGGCCGGAAGAGACCCAGTACTTC. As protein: CASSPAGGPEETQYF. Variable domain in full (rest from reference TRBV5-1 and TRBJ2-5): KAGVTQTPRYLIKTRGQQVTLSCSPISGHRSVSWYQQTPGQGLQFLFEYFSETQRNKGNFPGRFSGRQFSNSRSEMNVSTLELGDSALYLCASSPAGGPEETQYFGPGTRLLVL.

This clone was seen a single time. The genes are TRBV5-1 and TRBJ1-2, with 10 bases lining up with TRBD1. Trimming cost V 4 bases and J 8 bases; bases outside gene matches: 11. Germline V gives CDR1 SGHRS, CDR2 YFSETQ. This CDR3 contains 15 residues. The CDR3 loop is CASSRNPGTGEGYTF. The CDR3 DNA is TGCGCCAGCAGCCGAAATCCCGGGACAGGGGAAGGCTACACCTTC.

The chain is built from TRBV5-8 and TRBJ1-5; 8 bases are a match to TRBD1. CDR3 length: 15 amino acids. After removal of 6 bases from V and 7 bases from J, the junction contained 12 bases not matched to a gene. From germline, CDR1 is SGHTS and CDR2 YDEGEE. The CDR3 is CASTPKTGVVQPQHF. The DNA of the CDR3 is TGTGCCAGCACCCCGAAGACAGGGGTCGTGCAGCCCCAGCATTTT.

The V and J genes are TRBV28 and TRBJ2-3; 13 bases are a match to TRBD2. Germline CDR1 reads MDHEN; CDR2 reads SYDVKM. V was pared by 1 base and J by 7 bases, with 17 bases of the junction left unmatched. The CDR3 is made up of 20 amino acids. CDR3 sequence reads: CASSLYLSPRTSGRRHTQYF. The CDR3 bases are TGTGCCAGCAGTTTATATCTTTCCCCTAGGACTAGCGGGAGAAGACATACGCAGTATTTT.

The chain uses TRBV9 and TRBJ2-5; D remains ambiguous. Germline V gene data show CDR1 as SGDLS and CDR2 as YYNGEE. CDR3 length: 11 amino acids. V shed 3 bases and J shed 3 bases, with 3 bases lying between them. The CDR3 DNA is TGTGCCAGCAGCGCTGAAGAGACCCAGTACTTC. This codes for CASSAEETQYF. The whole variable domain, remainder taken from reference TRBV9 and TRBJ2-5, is DSGVTQTPKHLITATGQRVTLRCSPRSGDLSVYWYQQSLDQGLQFLIQYYNGEERAKGNILERFSAQQFPDLHSELNLSSLELGDSALYFCASSAEETQYFGPGTRLLVL.

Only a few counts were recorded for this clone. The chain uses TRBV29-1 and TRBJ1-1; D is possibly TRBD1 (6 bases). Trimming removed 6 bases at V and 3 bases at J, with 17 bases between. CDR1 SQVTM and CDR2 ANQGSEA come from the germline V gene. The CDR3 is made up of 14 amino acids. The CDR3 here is CSVGQRSGDTEAFF. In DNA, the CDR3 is TGCAGCGTAGGACAAAGATCAGGGGACACTGAAGCTTTCTTT. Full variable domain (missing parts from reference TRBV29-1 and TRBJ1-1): SAVISQKPSRDICQRGTSLTIQCQVDSQVTMMFWYRQQPGQSLTLIATANQGSEATYESGFVIDKFPISRPNLTFSTLTVSNMSPEDSSIYLCSVGQRSGDTEAFFGQGTRLTVV.

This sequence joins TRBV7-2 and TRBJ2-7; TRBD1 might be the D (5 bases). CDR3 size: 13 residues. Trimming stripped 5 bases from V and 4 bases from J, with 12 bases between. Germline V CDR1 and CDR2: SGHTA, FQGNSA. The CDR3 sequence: CASSLDSPYEQYF. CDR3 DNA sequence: TGTGCCAGCAGCCTCGACAGTCCATACGAGCAGTACTTC.